This T cell receptor (beta chain) was recorded in a study of blood T cells in healthy people across ages. A J-beta primer mix and a sample-barcoded 5' primer were used in a second PCR of about 7 to 12 cycles. TCRdb called the 5' RACE reads again in MiXCR, with one record for every CDR3 protein. This sample yields roughly 1,700,000 distinct CDR3 sequences, of which approximately 28% are seen a single time; more than 6% belongs to the top ten. There are a few counts of this clonotype. Its antigen is as yet unknown. Drawn from each donor were roughly 10 milliliters of peripheral blood. Study results and caveats: From one million sequenced T cells, diversity estimates were lower bounds. The study found TCR beta diversity correlated strongly with naive T cell percentage.

Germline assignment: CDR1 DFQATT and CDR2 SNEGSKA (reference sequence). Trimming took 5 bases from V and 3 from J, leaving 16 bases between them. This CDR3 is built from 14 residues. The sequenced sample consisted of blood. This sequence joins TRBV20-1 and TRBJ2-5; D gene uncertain. The sequence derives from a woman under 40 in good health. CDR3 sequence reads: CSAHLPTLEETQYF. The CDR3 nucleotides are TGCAGTGCTCACCTTCCTACCCTCGAAGAGACCCAGTACTTC.